This passage covers 9 T cell receptor beta chains from one sample sequenced in a study of blood T cell repertoires in COVID-19. Some clones are missing from TCRdb's copy, which holds only in-frame ones; the method was immunoSEQ multiplex PCR. The sample lists 100,000 or so clones; almost 95% were seen once. Sequencing was done on a sample of peripheral blood. These receptors originate from a man aged 50 to 59 with active COVID-19.

The V and J genes are TRBV28 and TRBJ2-3; 7 bases line up with TRBD1. Trimming took 6 bases from V and 1 from J; bases not matched to a gene: 1. The CDR3 is 13 amino acids. Germline V CDR1 and CDR2: MDHEN, SYDVKM. CDR3 nucleotides: TGTGCCAGCAGCGGACAGGGCACAGATACGCAGTATTTT. It translates to CASSGQGTDTQYF.

The chain combines TRBV28 with TRBJ2-3; 13 positions match TRBD2. The ends lost 5 bases at V and 5 bases at J; junction bases unmatched: 7. Germline V CDR1 and CDR2: MDHEN, SYDVKM. The length of the CDR3 is 16 residues. The CDR3 DNA is TGTGCCAGCAGTACGGGACTAGCGGGATGGGGAGATACGCAGTATTTT. This codes for CASSTGLAGWGDTQYF.

A note on this clone: Different DNA sequences within this sample yield the same CDR3. V and J are TRBV10-3 and TRBJ1-1; D might be TRBD1 (5 bases). The CDR3 spans 12 residues. Germline V lookup: CDR1 ENHRY, CDR2 SYGVKD. Trimming took off 4 bases at V and 6 bases at J, with 9 bases between the two ends. In DNA, the CDR3 is TGTGCCATCAGTGGGGGGGGAGCTGAAGCTTTCTTT. Translating it yields CAISGGGAEAFF.

This chain joins TRBV6-2 or TRBV6-3 and TRBJ2-1, with D possibly TRBD2 on 5 matching bases. V was trimmed by 4 bases and J by 5 bases, leaving 18 bases between them. CDR1 is MNHEY, CDR2 SVGEGT, per germline. The CDR3 runs to 16 residues. CDR3 sequence (DNA): TGTGCCAGCAGTTCCGAACGAGAGGACTTTCACAATGAGCAGTTCTTC. Its protein product is CASSSEREDFHNEQFF.

The rearrangement links TRBV11-2 to TRBJ2-2; TRBD2 is a possible D gene (5 bases). From germline, CDR1 is SGHAT and CDR2 FQNNGV. The CDR3 consists of 16 residues. V was trimmed by 5 bases and J by 5 bases, leaving 18 bases between them. This CDR3 is CASSPSYQLVTGELFF. DNA for the CDR3: TGTGCCAGCAGCCCTAGCTACCAACTCGTTACCGGGGAGCTGTTTTTT.

A few counts support this clone. V gene TRBV11-2 combines with J gene TRBJ2-7; D ambiguous. V was clipped by 0 bases and J by 0 bases, with 6 bases between them. From germline, CDR1 is SGHAT and CDR2 FQNNGV. This CDR3 comprises 14 residues. The DNA for the CDR3 is TGTGCCAGCAGCTTAGAACAGTTCTCCTACGAGCAGTACTTC. Its translation is CASSLEQFSYEQYF.

V is TRBV28 and J is TRBJ1-1; 7 bases line up with TRBD1. V dropped 1 base and J dropped 8; count of bases not matched to a gene: 7. This CDR3 spans 14 amino acids. Germline V lookup: CDR1 MDHEN, CDR2 SYDVKM. The CDR3 DNA reads TGTGCCAGCAGTTTATTTGGGCAGGGGGGAGAAGCTTTCTTT. Translating gives CASSLFGQGGEAFF.

V usage is TRBV5-6 and J usage is TRBJ2-1; 8 bases map to TRBD2. Per germline, CDR1 SGHDT and CDR2 YYEEEE. Unmatched junction bases numbered 5, after V lost 4 bases and J lost 5 bases. This CDR3 is 14 amino acids long. Written as DNA, the CDR3 is TGTGCCAGCAGCAAAATTAGCGGGAACAATGAGCAGTTCTTC. Its protein product is CASSKISGNNEQFF.

V gene TRBV6-1 combines with J gene TRBJ2-7, with 9 bases lining up with TRBD2. CDR3 length equals 15 residues. Per the germline V gene, CDR1 is MNHNS and CDR2 is SASEGT. V was pared by 3 bases and J by 3 bases, with 6 bases of the junction left unmatched. The CDR3 protein is CASSDGTSHGYEQYF. The CDR3 DNA sequence: TGTGCCAGCAGTGACGGGACTAGCCACGGCTACGAGCAGTACTTC.